A single sample gave rise to the 19 T cell receptor beta chains below, sequenced in a study of monozygotic twins with inflammatory bowel disease. Each CDR3 protein gets one entry in TCRdb, which reprocessed the 5' RACE reads and gives no DNA. The sample data list about 300,000 distinct CDR3 sequences. Sequencing was performed on blood. The receptors come from a human donor with ulcerative colitis or Crohn's disease, or a healthy co-twin of an affected twin (not recorded which).

The chain links TRBV27 to TRBJ1-1. Germline-derived CDR1 and CDR2 are MNHEY and SMNVEV (reference sequence). This CDR3 comprises 13 residues. CDR3 protein: CASSLSPSLAAFF.

V is TRBV6-5 and J is TRBJ2-2; TCRdb's assignment of TRBD2 cannot be checked, as there is no DNA. Per germline, CDR1 MNHEY and CDR2 SVGAGI. The CDR3 contains 15 residues. This CDR3 reads CASRLTSGQTGELFF.

The genes are TRBV5-1 and TRBJ2-7; there is no DNA to check the TCRdb D call of TRBD2. This CDR3 comprises 12 residues. Germline lookup yields CDR1 SGHRS and CDR2 YFSETQ. This chain's CDR3 is CASSSGAPEQYF. The complete variable domain, with remaining parts taken from reference TRBV5-1 and TRBJ2-7, reads KAGVTQTPRYLIKTRGQQVTLSCSPISGHRSVSWYQQTPGQGLQFLFEYFSETQRNKGNFPGRFSGRQFSNSRSEMNVSTLELGDSALYLCASSSGAPEQYFGPGTRLTVT.

The rearrangement uses TRBV29-1 and TRBJ1-2; TCRdb calls TRBD1, which cannot be checked without DNA. Germline assignment: CDR1 SQVTM and CDR2 ANQGSEA. The CDR3 has 13 residues. CDR3 protein: CSAGGHGAYGYTF.

V gene TRBV7-9 combines with J gene TRBJ2-7. This CDR3 contains 13 residues. The germline CDR1 and CDR2 sequences are SEHNR and FQNEAQ (reference sequence). The CDR3 sequence: CASSLSSTYEQYF.

The chain has TRBV5-1 and TRBJ2-1; TCRdb selects TRBD2, and the lack of DNA leaves this call unchecked. From germline, CDR1 is SGHRS and CDR2 YFSETQ. The CDR3 extends over 15 amino acids. The CDR3 protein is CASHRGGGNYNEQFF. Filled out from reference TRBV5-1 and TRBJ2-1, the complete variable domain reads KAGVTQTPRYLIKTRGQQVTLSCSPISGHRSVSWYQQTPGQGLQFLFEYFSETQRNKGNFPGRFSGRQFSNSRSEMNVSTLELGDSALYLCASHRGGGNYNEQFFGPGTRLTVL.

The rearrangement links TRBV7-2 to TRBJ2-3; TCRdb outputs TRBD1, but without DNA this stays unchecked. Germline lookup yields CDR1 SGHTA and CDR2 FQGNSA. The CDR3 loop spans 15 amino acids. The CDR3: CASSPGQGWGDTQYF.

J is TRBJ2-3 and V is TRBV29-1. Germline V gene data show CDR1 as SQVTM and CDR2 as ANQGSEA. The CDR3 length is 15 residues. CDR3 loop: CSVPSSRTLTDTPYF.

V is TRBV7-9 and J is TRBJ2-7; the TRBD1 assignment by TCRdb is unverifiable without DNA. Germline CDR1 is SEHNR and CDR2 is FQNEAQ (reference sequence). The CDR3 runs to 16 residues. CDR3 sequence: CASSWGAGSASYEQYF. Full variable domain (remainder filled in from reference TRBV7-9 and TRBJ2-7): DTGVSQNPRHKITKRGQNVTFRCDPISEHNRLYWYRQTLGQGPEFLTYFQNEAQLEKSRLLSDRFSAERPKGSFSTLEIQRTEQGDSAMYLCASSWGAGSASYEQYFGPGTRLTVT.

V gene TRBV7-2 combines with J gene TRBJ1-4. Germline V gene sequence: CDR1 SGHTA, CDR2 FQGNSA. The CDR3 is 13 residues long. CDR3 sequence reads: CASSPQSREKLFF.

The V and J genes are TRBV9 and TRBJ2-3; lacking DNA, the TRBD2 call made by TCRdb goes unchecked. CDR1 SGDLS and CDR2 YYNGEE come from the germline V gene. CDR3 length: 15 residues. The CDR3: CASSVGLAGTDTQYF.

The chain recombines TRBV5-4 with TRBJ2-7; TCRdb indicates TRBD2, and absent DNA this call remains unverified. This CDR3 region has 14 residues. Germline V CDR1 and CDR2: SGHNT, YYREEE (reference sequence). The CDR3 protein is CASSMGRGIYEQYF.

This chain links TRBV11-1 with TRBJ2-7. Germline CDR1 reads SGHAT; CDR2 reads FQDESV (reference sequence). The CDR3 is made up of 14 amino acids. The CDR3: CASSSRPDGTWQYF.

V and J are TRBV7-2 and TRBJ1-2; TCRdb's D gene call, TRBD1, goes unchecked for lack of DNA. This CDR3 has 15 residues. CDR1 and CDR2 from the germline V gene are SGHTA and FQGNSA. The CDR3 region is CASSPKTGFNYGYTF.

The genes are TRBV29-1 and TRBJ1-5; TCRdb lists TRBD1, though no DNA is available to test this call. Per germline, CDR1 SQVTM and CDR2 ANQGSEA. The length of the CDR3 is 15 residues. This CDR3 is CSVVVGQGVLQPQHF.

V and J are TRBV20-1 and TRBJ1-4; lacking DNA, the TRBD1 call made by TCRdb goes unchecked. This CDR3 has 14 residues. Looked up from germline, CDR1 is DFQATT and CDR2 is SNEGSKA (reference sequence). CDR3 loop: CSVPRDRGFTKLFF.

This chain uses TRBV20-1 with TRBJ1-5. CDR3 length: 15 residues. Germline CDR1 DFQATT, CDR2 SNEGSKA (reference sequence). The CDR3 is CSARSAGASNQPQHF.

The V gene is TRBV19, the J gene TRBJ2-5; TCRdb's assignment of TRBD1 cannot be checked, as there is no DNA. Germline V gene sequence: CDR1 LNHDA, CDR2 SQIVND (reference sequence). The CDR3 runs to 14 residues. The CDR3: CASRDPGRQETQYF.

The chain is built from TRBV19 and TRBJ2-5; without DNA, the TCRdb call of TRBD2 cannot be checked. The CDR3 runs 16 residues. Germline V gene data show CDR1 as LNHDA and CDR2 as SQIVND (reference sequence). The CDR3 loop reads CASSITLRAEQETQYF.